The clone carrying this T cell receptor beta chain was counted many times. Its antigen is as yet unknown. RNA transcripts were the source from which TCR beta CDR3 regions were amplified. HTBI-primed first-round RT-PCR preceded second-round multiplex PCR. One entry per CDR3 protein results from TCRdb running MiXCR on the multiplex PCR reads. The profile shows some 410,000 distinct CDR3 sequences, under 25% of them singletons. These data belong to a study of Graves' ophthalmopathy and Graves' hyperthyroidism. For the study at large: Peripheral blood (taken before any treatment) was collected at initial diagnosis. Study-wide findings and caveats: As the model predicted ophthalmopathy progression, it achieved a sensitivity of 70.59% and a specificity of 72.22%. Blood repertoires reportedly contained most expanded thyroid clonotypes above 0.001 frequency.

Hyperthyroidism patients, aged 18 to 65, were newly diagnosed, under 2 months' duration. The junction had 5 bases not matched to a gene; V was cut back by 7 bases and J by 2 bases. Per the germline V gene, CDR1 is SGHRS and CDR2 is YFSETQ. The CDR3 runs 14 residues. Sequencing was performed on peripheral blood. This chain uses TRBV5-1 with TRBJ2-2; the match to TRBD2 covers 7 bases. This TCR derives from a woman aged 18-30 years with stable Graves' hyperthyroidism. DNA for the CDR3: TGCGCCAGCCTAAGGGACTATAACACCGGGGAGCTGTTTTTT. This translates into CASLRDYNTGELFF.